Each of the 31 T cell receptor beta chains below was sequenced from the same sample in a study of T-cell reconstitution after alpha-beta-depleted transplantation in children. Unique molecular identifiers were incorporated during preparation of the TCRbeta library. One entry per CDR3 protein, called by TCRdb with MiXCR from the PCR reads. The top ten hold under 35% of the sample, which has 440,000 or so distinct CDR3 sequences, 43% seen once. Here the sequenced sample was PBMCs, taken before TCRalphabeta/CD19-depleted stem cell transplant. These receptors were taken from a girl aged 2 to 9 with aplastic anemia, due to receive a stem cell transplant.

This chain joins TRBV10-3 and TRBJ2-3; tentatively, D is TRBD1 (6 bases). Germline lookup yields CDR1 ENHRY and CDR2 SYGVKD. CDR3 size: 14 residues. The V end lost 6 bases, the J end lost 3 bases, and 13 bases lay between the germline ends. The CDR3 reads CAISETGTTDTQYF. The CDR3 nucleotides are TGTGCCATCAGCGAAACAGGGACGACAGATACGCAGTATTTT.

This clonotype was found a few times. The V gene is TRBV5-1, the J gene TRBJ2-3; D gene unclear. V was clipped by 0 bases and J by 2 bases, with 7 bases between them. Per germline, CDR1 SGHRS and CDR2 YFSETQ. CDR3 length: 14 amino acids. This CDR3 reads CASSLEGHTDTQYF. CDR3 bases: TGCGCCAGCAGCTTGGAGGGCCACACAGATACGCAGTATTTT.

V usage is TRBV6-1 and J usage is TRBJ2-5, with 8 bases identical to TRBD1. This CDR3 is 18 amino acids long. The J segment lost 5 bases and the V segment lost 3 bases, leaving 17 bases of the junction unmatched. In germline, CDR1 is MNHNS, CDR2 SASEGT. The CDR3 sequence: CASSETLISGGIKETQYF. CDR3 nucleotides: TGTGCCAGCAGTGAGACCCTTATTTCAGGGGGCATAAAGGAGACCCAGTACTTC.

The table lists this clonotype with a few counts. The chain carries TRBV5-5 and TRBJ2-5, with 7 nucleotides matching TRBD1. The CDR3 is 13 residues long. The germline gives CDR1 SGHKS, CDR2 YYEKEE (reference sequence). Trimming at V came to 1 base and at J to 5 bases, leaving 2 bases not matched to a gene. The CDR3 spells CASSLRGPETQYF. In nucleotides, the CDR3 is TGTGCCAGCAGCTTGAGGGGGCCGGAGACCCAGTACTTC. Complete variable domain (other parts from reference TRBV5-5 and TRBJ2-5): DAGVTQSPTHLIKTRGQQVTLRCSPISGHKSVSWYQQVLGQGPQFIFQYYEKEERGRGNFPDRFSARQFPNYSSELNVNALLLGDSALYLCASSLRGPETQYFGPGTRLLVL.

The V gene is TRBV10-2, the J gene TRBJ2-7; 9 bases align to TRBD1. There are 14 residues in the CDR3. Trimming cost V 7 bases and J 7 bases; bases outside gene matches: 11. CDR1 and CDR2 from the germline V gene are WSHSY and SAAADI. The CDR3 DNA sequence: TGCGCCAGCACCGCGACAGGGGGGAGGGATGAGCAGTACTTC. Translating gives CASTATGGRDEQYF.

This clonotype has only one observation. The V gene is TRBV7-9, the J gene TRBJ2-2, with D perhaps TRBD2 (5 bases). Germline V CDR1 and CDR2: SEHNR, FQNEAQ (reference sequence). V lost 5 bases to trimming and J lost 4 bases, with 20 bases between them. The CDR3 has 17 amino acids. CDR3 nucleotide sequence: TGTGCCAGCAGCCTCCCCGACGGCGCGGGTGTCACCGGGGAGCTGTTTTTT. Translating gives CASSLPDGAGVTGELFF.

V usage is TRBV10-3 and J usage is TRBJ2-7; weak D call: TRBD1 (5 bases). Germline CDR1 ENHRY, CDR2 SYGVKD. CDR3 length: 14 amino acids. The ends were cut back, 2 bases at V and 2 bases at J, with 10 bases in the middle. The CDR3 region is CAISESPRAYEQYF. The DNA of the CDR3 is TGTGCCATCAGTGAGAGCCCCAGGGCCTACGAGCAGTACTTC.

This chain joins TRBV3-1 and TRBJ1-2; 7 bases line up with TRBD1. Germline trimming cut 7 bases from V and 6 bases from J; bases unmatched to any gene: 11. CDR3 length: 14 residues. CDR1 and CDR2 from the germline V gene are LGHDT and YNNKEL (reference sequence). The CDR3 reads CASTGTAIFDGYTF. As DNA, the CDR3 is TGTGCCAGCACGGGGACAGCTATCTTCGATGGCTACACCTTC.

This clonotype was observed at least ten times. The DNA of the CDR3 is TGTGCCAGCAGTTTATCGCGGGGGGGACAGGGAATGTTAACGGGACTTACTACCACCGGGGAGCTGTTTTTT. It codes for CASSLSRGGQGMLTGLTTTGELFF. V and J are TRBV27 and TRBJ2-2; D is perhaps TRBD1 or TRBD2 (9 bases each). Trimming left V 0 bases short and J 4 bases short, with 36 bases between. The CDR3 is 24 residues long. The germline gives CDR1 MNHEY, CDR2 SMNVEV (reference sequence).

This rearrangement joins TRBV28 to TRBJ2-1; D is perhaps TRBD2 (6 bases). V lost 9 bases and J lost 4, with 16 bases in between. CDR3 length equals 14 residues. Germline V gene sequence: CDR1 MDHEN, CDR2 SYDVKM. Written as DNA, the CDR3 is TGTGCCAGTATCGGGGGAGAGGTATACAATGAGCAGTTCTTC. Amino acid sequence: CASIGGEVYNEQFF.

This clonotype was picked up many times. V and J are TRBV7-3 and TRBJ2-7; TRBD1 agrees at 9 bases. Germline CDR1 SGHTA, CDR2 FQGTGA. Unmatched junction bases numbered 11, after V lost 5 bases and J lost 3 bases. This CDR3 is built from 16 residues. The CDR3 sequence: CASSLPDRGRGYEQYF. CDR3 coding DNA: TGTGCCAGCAGCCTCCCGGACAGGGGACGCGGCTACGAGCAGTACTTC.

The chain combines TRBV20-1 with TRBJ2-1; 12 bases agree with TRBD2. The V gene end was trimmed by 4 bases and the J gene end by 3 bases; junction bases not matched to a gene: 4. The CDR3 loop spans 15 amino acids. Germline CDR1 DFQATT, CDR2 SNEGSKA (reference sequence). The CDR3 region has the DNA TGCAGTGCTACCCCGACTAGCGGGAGCTACAATGAGCAGTTCTTC. Translated, it gives CSATPTSGSYNEQFF.

This chain connects TRBV25-1 to TRBJ2-5, with D unresolved. V gave up 3 bases and J gave up 0 bases, with 11 bases separating them. Germline V gene data show CDR1 as MGHDK and CDR2 as SYGVNS. The CDR3 loop spans 15 amino acids. The CDR3 spells CASSDSHKYQETQYF. Written as DNA, the CDR3 is TGTGCCAGCAGTGATTCCCACAAGTACCAAGAGACCCAGTACTTC.

At least ten counts were recorded for this clonotype. CDR3 sequence: CAISESGPNTGELFF. In DNA, the CDR3 is TGTGCCATCAGTGAGTCGGGACCCAACACCGGGGAGCTGTTTTTT. The rearrangement links TRBV10-3 to TRBJ2-2; tentatively, D is TRBD1 or TRBD2 (5 bases each). The V gene's germline CDR1 is ENHRY and CDR2 SYGVKD. Trimming pared 0 bases from V and 2 bases from J, leaving 7 bases between. This CDR3 has 15 residues.

Many counts were recorded for this clonotype. The rearrangement uses TRBV27 and TRBJ1-1; 10 nucleotides line up with TRBD1. The V and J ends lost 8 bases and 5 bases, in that order; junction bases with no gene match: 5. This CDR3 is built from 13 residues. Germline lookup yields CDR1 MNHEY and CDR2 SMNVEV (reference sequence). Written as DNA, the CDR3 is TGTGCCAGCCAGGGACAGGGGATTACTGAAGCTTTCTTT. It is translated as CASQGQGITEAFF.

V is TRBV7-9 and J is TRBJ1-1; D uncertain. V lost 1 base, J lost 6 bases, and 9 bases lay in between. The germline gives CDR1 SEHNR, CDR2 FQNEAQ (reference sequence). This CDR3 is built from 13 residues. This CDR3 is CASSLGGTAEAFF. The CDR3 DNA follows: TGTGCCAGCAGCTTAGGTGGCACTGCTGAAGCTTTCTTT.

The chain uses TRBV7-9 and TRBJ2-1, with D tentatively TRBD2 (5 bases). Germline CDR1 reads SEHNR; CDR2 reads FQNEAQ (reference sequence). CDR3 size: 14 residues. Between the trimmed V and J ends, which lost 1 base and 15 bases, there was a span of 19 bases. The CDR3 loop reads CASSLDLGLRTVFF. The CDR3 coding sequence is TGTGCCAGCAGCTTAGACTTAGGACTTCGTACTGTGTTCTTC.

The rearrangement links TRBV15 to TRBJ2-7; D ambiguous. Germline V gene lookup returns CDR1 LNHNV and CDR2 YYDKDF (reference sequence). This CDR3 has 14 residues. V was pared by 3 bases and J by 3 bases, with 12 bases between. CDR3 DNA sequence: TGTGCCACCAGCAGTATTGCCGGCGACTACGAGCAGTACTTC. This gives the protein CATSSIAGDYEQYF.

This clonotype was picked up a small number of times. The rearrangement links TRBV5-1 to TRBJ1-2, with 7 bases lining up with TRBD1. Trimming cost V 0 bases and J 6 bases; bases outside gene matches: 8. Germline V gives CDR1 SGHRS, CDR2 YFSETQ. The CDR3 totals 15 residues. The CDR3 DNA reads as TGCGCCAGCAGCTTGGACAGGGGACTTTACAATGGCTACACCTTC. Translation: CASSLDRGLYNGYTF.

This clonotype was observed many times. The chain has TRBV18 and TRBJ2-7, with 7 bases aligning to TRBD2. The V gene end was trimmed by 3 bases and the J gene end by 3 bases; junction bases not matched to a gene: 8. The germline gives CDR1 KGHSH, CDR2 LQKENI. The CDR3 length is 15 residues. In nucleotides, the CDR3 is TGTGCCAGCTCACCGGCGGGGGTTTCGTTCTACGAGCAGTACTTC. As protein: CASSPAGVSFYEQYF.

This clonotype was observed a few times. The rearrangement links TRBV29-1 to TRBJ2-5; no clear D gene. Germline V gives CDR1 SQVTM, CDR2 ANQGSEA. This CDR3 is 12 amino acids long. The V and J ends lost 2 bases and 5 bases respectively, with 9 bases between them. The CDR3 is CSVEYQGETQYF. CDR3 bases: TGCAGCGTTGAATACCAAGGGGAGACCCAGTACTTC.

This clonotype has at least ten counts. This chain links TRBV9 with TRBJ2-6; TRBD1 matches at 8 bases. With V trimmed by 4 bases and J by 0 bases, 9 bases remained unmatched. The CDR3 is 18 amino acids. Germline V CDR1 and CDR2: SGDLS, YYNGEE. DNA for the CDR3: TGTGCCAGCAGCCCTTGGACAGGGCGGAGCTCTGGGGCCAACGTCCTGACTTTC. It translates to CASSPWTGRSSGANVLTF.

This clonotype occurred many times. This sequence joins TRBV7-2 and TRBJ2-1; possible D gene TRBD1, 5 bases. The V gene lost 2 bases and the J gene lost 13 bases, with 12 bases spanning the gap. In germline, CDR1 is SGHTA, CDR2 FQGNSA. This CDR3 is 12 amino acids long. The CDR3 region is CASSLSRQSQFF. The CDR3, as DNA: TGTGCCAGCAGCTTAAGTCGACAGTCCCAGTTCTTC. Drawing the rest from reference TRBV7-2 and TRBJ2-1, the complete variable domain is GAGVSQSPSNKVTEKGKDVELRCDPISGHTALYWYRQSLGQGLEFLIYFQGNSAPDKSGLPSDRFSAERTGGSVSTLTIQRTQQEDSAVYLCASSLSRQSQFFGPGTRLTVL.

This sequence joins TRBV5-5 and TRBJ1-1, with D perhaps TRBD1 (6 bases). CDR3 length equals 13 residues. Trimming removed 0 bases from V and 4 bases from J, with 7 bases in between. The germline V gene has CDR1 SGHKS and CDR2 YYEKEE (reference sequence). CDR3 amino acids: CASSLVDSTEAFF. The DNA for the CDR3 is TGTGCCAGCAGCTTGGTGGACAGCACTGAAGCTTTCTTT.

This clonotype was recorded only once. This chain connects TRBV7-2 to TRBJ2-1, with 9 bases identical to TRBD2. This CDR3 is 15 amino acids long. Germline values: CDR1 SGHTA, CDR2 FQGNSA. The V and J ends lost 4 bases and 7 bases, in that order; junction bases with no gene match: 8. The DNA of the CDR3 is TGTGCCAGCAGCTCATCAGCGGGAGGAGGTAATGAGCAGTTCTTC. Protein sequence: CASSSSAGGGNEQFF.

The chain has TRBV27 and TRBJ2-1; 9 bases map to TRBD2. V gave up 6 bases and J gave up 7 bases; unmatched junction bases: 4. CDR3 length equals 13 residues. CDR1 and CDR2 from the germline V gene are MNHEY and SMNVEV (reference sequence). The CDR3 nucleotides are TGTGCCAGCAGAGAGGCGGGAGGGAATGAGCAGTTCTTC. Amino acid sequence: CASREAGGNEQFF.

This clonotype was picked up many times. The chain is built from TRBV28 and TRBJ1-5; 8 nucleotides match TRBD1. This CDR3 spans 15 amino acids. Germline V gene data show CDR1 as MDHEN and CDR2 as SYDVKM. Trimming at V came to 0 bases and at J to 4 bases, leaving 2 bases not matched to a gene. This CDR3 reads CASSLWGQANQPQHF. Written as DNA, the CDR3 is TGTGCCAGCAGTTTATGGGGACAGGCTAATCAGCCCCAGCATTTT.

The rearrangement uses TRBV7-2 and TRBJ2-5; 11 nucleotides align to TRBD1. Looked up from germline, CDR1 is SGHTA and CDR2 is FQGNSA. V lost 5 bases to trimming and J lost 4 bases; unmatched junction nucleotides: 9. The length of the CDR3 is 16 residues. The CDR3 nucleotides are TGTGCCAGCAGCCCCGGGACAGGGGGAAATCGAGAGACCCAGTACTTC. This gives the protein CASSPGTGGNRETQYF.

In its sample, this clonotype was seen many times. V is TRBV13 and J is TRBJ2-7; 8 nucleotides agree with TRBD1. The V gene's germline CDR1 is PRHDT and CDR2 FYEKMQ (reference sequence). The CDR3 spans 15 residues. Losses at the gene ends were 4 bases for V and 1 base for J; bases not matched to a gene: 6. CDR3: CASSSSGTGSYEQYF. The CDR3 bases are TGTGCCAGCAGCTCATCCGGGACAGGATCCTACGAGCAGTACTTC.

This clonotype was seen a few times. The chain uses TRBV5-1 and TRBJ1-1, with 7 nucleotides matching TRBD1. The CDR3 consists of 14 residues. Germline CDR1 is SGHRS and CDR2 is YFSETQ. V lost 4 bases and J lost 0; bases outside the gene matches: 3. The CDR3 protein is CASSHRGLNTEAFF. CDR3 nucleotide sequence: TGCGCCAGCAGCCACAGGGGCCTGAACACTGAAGCTTTCTTT.

The chain uses TRBV7-9 and TRBJ2-2; the match to TRBD1 covers 10 bases. This CDR3 is built from 16 residues. CDR1 SEHNR and CDR2 FQNEAQ come from the germline V gene (reference sequence). With V trimmed by 5 bases and J by 6 bases, 9 bases remained unmatched. The CDR3 is CASSDTPGQGSGELFF. The CDR3 DNA is TGTGCCAGCAGCGATACACCGGGACAGGGGTCCGGGGAGCTGTTTTTT.